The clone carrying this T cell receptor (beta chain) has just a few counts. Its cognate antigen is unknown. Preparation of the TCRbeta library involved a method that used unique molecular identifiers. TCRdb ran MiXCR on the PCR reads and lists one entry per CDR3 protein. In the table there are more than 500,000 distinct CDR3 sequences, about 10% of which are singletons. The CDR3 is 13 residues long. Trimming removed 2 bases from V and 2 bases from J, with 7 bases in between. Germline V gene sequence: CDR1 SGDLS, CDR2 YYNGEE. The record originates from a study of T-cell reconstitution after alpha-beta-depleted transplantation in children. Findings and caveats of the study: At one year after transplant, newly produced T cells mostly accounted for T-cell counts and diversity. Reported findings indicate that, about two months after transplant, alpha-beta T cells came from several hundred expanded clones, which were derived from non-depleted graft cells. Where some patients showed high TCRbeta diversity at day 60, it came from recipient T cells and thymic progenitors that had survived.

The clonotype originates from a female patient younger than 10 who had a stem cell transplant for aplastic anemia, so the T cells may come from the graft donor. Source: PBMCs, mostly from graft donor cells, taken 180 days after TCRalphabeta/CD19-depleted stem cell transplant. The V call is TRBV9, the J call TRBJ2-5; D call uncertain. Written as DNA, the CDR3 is TGTGCCAGCAGCGTGAGTCAGCAAGAGACCCAGTACTTC. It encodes CASSVSQQETQYF.